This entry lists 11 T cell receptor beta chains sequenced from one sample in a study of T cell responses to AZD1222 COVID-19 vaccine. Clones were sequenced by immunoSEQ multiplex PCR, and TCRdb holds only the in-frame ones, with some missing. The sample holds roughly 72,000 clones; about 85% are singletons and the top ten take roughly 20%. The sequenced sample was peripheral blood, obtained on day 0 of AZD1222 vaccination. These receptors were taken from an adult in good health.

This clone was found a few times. This CDR3 reads CASSGVVGETQYF. CDR3 bases: TGTGCCAGCAGTGGTGTGGTGGGGGAGACCCAGTACTTC. V is TRBV25-1 and J is TRBJ2-5; D not resolved. Germline lookup yields CDR1 MGHDK and CDR2 SYGVNS. The V and J ends lost 4 bases and 5 bases respectively, with 11 bases between them. The CDR3 runs 13 residues.

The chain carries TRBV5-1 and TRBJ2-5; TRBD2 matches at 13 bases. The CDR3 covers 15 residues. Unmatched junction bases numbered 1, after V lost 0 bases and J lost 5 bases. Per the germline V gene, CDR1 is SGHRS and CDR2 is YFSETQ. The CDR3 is CASSLGTSGSETQYF. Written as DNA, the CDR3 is TGCGCCAGCAGCTTGGGGACTAGCGGGAGTGAGACCCAGTACTTC.

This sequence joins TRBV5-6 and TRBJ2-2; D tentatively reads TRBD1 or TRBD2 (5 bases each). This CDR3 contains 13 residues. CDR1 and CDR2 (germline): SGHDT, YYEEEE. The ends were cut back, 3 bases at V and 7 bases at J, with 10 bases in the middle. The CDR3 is CASSWDPGGELFF. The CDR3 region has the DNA TGTGCCAGCAGCTGGGACCCAGGCGGGGAGCTGTTTTTT.

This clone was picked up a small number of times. This CDR3 reads CASSPNSGGRDTQYF. CDR3 bases: TGTGCCAGCAGCCCCAATAGCGGGGGGAGGGATACGCAGTATTTT. The genes are TRBV7-2 and TRBJ2-3; 10 nucleotides agree with TRBD2. The V segment lost 5 bases and the J segment 6 bases; nucleotides outside the gene matches: 8. This CDR3 is 15 amino acids long. Per the germline V gene, CDR1 is SGHTA and CDR2 is FQGNSA.

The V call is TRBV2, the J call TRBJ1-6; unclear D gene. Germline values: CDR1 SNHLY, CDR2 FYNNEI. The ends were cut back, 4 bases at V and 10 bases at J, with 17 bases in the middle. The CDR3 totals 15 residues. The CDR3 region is CASSALQAVGSPLHF. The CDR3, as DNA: TGTGCCAGCAGTGCTTTGCAGGCGGTGGGCTCACCCCTCCACTTT.

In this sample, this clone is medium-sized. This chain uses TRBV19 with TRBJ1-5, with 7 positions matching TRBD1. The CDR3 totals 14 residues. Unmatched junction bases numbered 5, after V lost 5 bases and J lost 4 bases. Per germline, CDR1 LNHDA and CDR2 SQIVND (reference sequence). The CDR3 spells CASSVWDRNQPQHF. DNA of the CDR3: TGTGCCAGTAGTGTATGGGACAGAAATCAGCCCCAGCATTTT.

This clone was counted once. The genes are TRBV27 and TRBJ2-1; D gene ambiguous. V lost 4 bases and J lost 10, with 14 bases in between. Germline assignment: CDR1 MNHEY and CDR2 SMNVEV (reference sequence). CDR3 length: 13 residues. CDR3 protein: CASSSQASKEQFF. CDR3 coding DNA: TGTGCCAGCAGTTCCCAAGCCTCCAAGGAGCAGTTCTTC.

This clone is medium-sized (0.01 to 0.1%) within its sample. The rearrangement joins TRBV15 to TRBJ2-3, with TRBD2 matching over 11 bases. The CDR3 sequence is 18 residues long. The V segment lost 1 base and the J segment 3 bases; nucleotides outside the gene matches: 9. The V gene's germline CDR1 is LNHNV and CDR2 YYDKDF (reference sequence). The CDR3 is CATSRGGLADSITDTQYF. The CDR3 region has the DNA TGTGCCACCAGCAGAGGGGGACTAGCGGACTCGATTACAGATACGCAGTATTTT.

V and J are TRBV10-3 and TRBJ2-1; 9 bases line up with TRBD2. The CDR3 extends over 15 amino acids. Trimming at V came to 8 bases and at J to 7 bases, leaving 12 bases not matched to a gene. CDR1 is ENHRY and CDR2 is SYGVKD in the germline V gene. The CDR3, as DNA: TGTGCCATCGGTAGCGGGAGCGAGTATCTAAATGAGCAGTTCTTC. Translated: CAIGSGSEYLNEQFF.

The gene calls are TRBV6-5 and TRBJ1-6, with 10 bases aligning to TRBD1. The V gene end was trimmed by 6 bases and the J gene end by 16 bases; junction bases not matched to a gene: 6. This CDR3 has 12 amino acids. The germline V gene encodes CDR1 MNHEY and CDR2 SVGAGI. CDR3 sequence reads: CASSPTGGPLHF. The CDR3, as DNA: TGTGCCAGCAGCCCGACAGGGGGCCCGCTCCACTTT.

The CDR3: CAGTGGQNTGELFF. CDR3 DNA sequence: TGTGCCGGCACGGGGGGCCAGAACACCGGGGAGCTGTTTTTT. V and J are TRBV2 and TRBJ2-2, with D maybe TRBD2 (7 bases). This CDR3 comprises 14 residues. The V gene lost 11 bases and the J gene lost 1 base, with 14 bases spanning the gap. From germline, CDR1 is SNHLY and CDR2 FYNNEI.